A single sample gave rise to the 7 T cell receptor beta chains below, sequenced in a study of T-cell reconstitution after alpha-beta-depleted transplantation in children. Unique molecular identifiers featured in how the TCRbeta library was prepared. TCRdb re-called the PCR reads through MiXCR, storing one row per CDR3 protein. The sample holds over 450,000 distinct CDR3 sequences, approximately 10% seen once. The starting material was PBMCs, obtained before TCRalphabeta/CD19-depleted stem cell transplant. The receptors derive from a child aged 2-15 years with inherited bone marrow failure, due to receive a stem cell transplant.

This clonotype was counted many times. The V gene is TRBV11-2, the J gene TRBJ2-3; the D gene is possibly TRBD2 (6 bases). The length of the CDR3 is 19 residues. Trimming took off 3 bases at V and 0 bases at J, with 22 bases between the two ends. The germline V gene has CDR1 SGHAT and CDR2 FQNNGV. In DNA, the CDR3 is TGTGCCAGCAGCTTCACCTTACCGGGGTCGGCGGGAAGCACAGATACGCAGTATTTT. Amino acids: CASSFTLPGSAGSTDTQYF.

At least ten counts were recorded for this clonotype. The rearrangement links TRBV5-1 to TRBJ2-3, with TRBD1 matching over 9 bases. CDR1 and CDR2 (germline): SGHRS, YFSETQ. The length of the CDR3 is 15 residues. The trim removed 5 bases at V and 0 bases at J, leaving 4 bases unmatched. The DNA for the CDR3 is TGCGCCAGCAGACTACAGGGGGCTAGCACAGATACGCAGTATTTT. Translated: CASRLQGASTDTQYF.

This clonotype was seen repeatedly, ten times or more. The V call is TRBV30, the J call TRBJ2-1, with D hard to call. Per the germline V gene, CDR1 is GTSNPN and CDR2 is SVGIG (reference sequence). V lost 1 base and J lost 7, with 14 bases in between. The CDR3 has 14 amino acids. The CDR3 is CAWSDGSRRNEQFF. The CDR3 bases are TGTGCCTGGAGTGATGGCTCCCGAAGGAATGAGCAGTTCTTC.

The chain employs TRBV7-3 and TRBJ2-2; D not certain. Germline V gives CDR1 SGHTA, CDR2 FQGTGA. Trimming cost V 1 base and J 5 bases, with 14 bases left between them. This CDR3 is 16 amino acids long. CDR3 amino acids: CASSLIASRRTGELFF. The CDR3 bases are TGTGCCAGCAGCTTAATCGCCAGTCGGCGAACCGGGGAGCTGTTTTTT.

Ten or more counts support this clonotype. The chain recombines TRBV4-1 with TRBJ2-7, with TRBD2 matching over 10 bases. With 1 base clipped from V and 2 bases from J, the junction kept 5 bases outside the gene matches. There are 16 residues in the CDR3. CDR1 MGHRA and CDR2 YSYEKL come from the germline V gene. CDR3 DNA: TGCGCCAGCAGCCAAGCGCTAGCGGGAGACCCCTACGAGCAGTACTTC. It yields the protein CASSQALAGDPYEQYF.

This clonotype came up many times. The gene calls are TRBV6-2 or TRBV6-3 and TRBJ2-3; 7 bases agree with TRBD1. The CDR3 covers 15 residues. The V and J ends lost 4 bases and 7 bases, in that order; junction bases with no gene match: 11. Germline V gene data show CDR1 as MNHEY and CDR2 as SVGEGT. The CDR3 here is CASSSQDRDLNTQYF. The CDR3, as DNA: TGTGCCAGCAGTTCCCAAGACAGGGATCTTAATACGCAGTATTTT.

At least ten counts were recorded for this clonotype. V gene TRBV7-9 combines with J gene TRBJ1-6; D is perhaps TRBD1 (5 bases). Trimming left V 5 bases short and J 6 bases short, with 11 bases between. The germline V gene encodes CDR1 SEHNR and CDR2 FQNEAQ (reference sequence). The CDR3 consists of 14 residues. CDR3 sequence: CASSKTASNSPLHF. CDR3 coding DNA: TGTGCCAGCAGCAAGACAGCAAGTAATTCACCCCTCCACTTT.